The 27 T cell receptor beta chains listed next were all sequenced from one sample in a study of T-cell memory formation after mild COVID-19. TCRdb reprocessed the 5' RACE reads with MiXCR, giving one entry per CDR3 protein. The sample has about 500,000 distinct CDR3 sequences; over 20% are singletons. Sequencing was performed on PBMCs or a T cell subset sorted from them (not recorded which). The receptor set was obtained from an adult woman who had mild COVID-19 (a few samples of this study predate the infection). Cell type and time point are not known.

This clonotype has a handful of counts. The chain links TRBV29-1 to TRBJ2-3, with 11 bases aligning to TRBD2. Germline V gene sequence: CDR1 SQVTM, CDR2 ANQGSEA. Trimming at V came to 7 bases and at J to 1 base, leaving 4 bases not matched to a gene. This CDR3 comprises 14 residues. CDR3 DNA sequence: TGCAGCGCCGGGACTAGCGGACGCACAGATACGCAGTATTTT. Protein product: CSAGTSGRTDTQYF.

The rearrangement joins TRBV6-2 or TRBV6-3 to TRBJ1-5; no firm D call. CDR1 is MNHEY, CDR2 SVGEGT, per germline. This CDR3 comprises 12 residues. The V gene lost 2 bases and the J gene lost 9 bases, with 8 bases spanning the gap. The CDR3, as DNA: TGTGCCAGCAGTTACGCCGTTGGGCCCCAGCATTTT. Its protein product is CASSYAVGPQHF.

This chain links TRBV5-1 with TRBJ2-5, with D unclear. Trimming removed 3 bases at V and 1 base at J, with 13 bases between. This CDR3 is 15 amino acids long. Germline CDR1 is SGHRS and CDR2 is YFSETQ. The CDR3: CASSSGADPQETQYF. In DNA, the CDR3 is TGCGCCAGCAGCTCGGGTGCAGATCCCCAAGAGACCCAGTACTTC.

This clonotype was detected only a few times. The chain couples TRBV3-1 to TRBJ2-4; D call uncertain. Germline CDR1 reads LGHDT; CDR2 reads YNNKEL (reference sequence). The CDR3 sequence is 14 residues long. The V gene lost 0 bases and the J gene lost 3 bases, with 6 bases spanning the gap. The DNA of the CDR3 is TGTGCCAGCAGCCAAGACCGCCTCAAAAACATTCAGTACTTC. Encoded protein: CASSQDRLKNIQYF.

V is TRBV29-1 and J is TRBJ2-7, with D hard to call. V lost 0 bases and J 2 bases, leaving 5 bases between the germline ends. CDR3 size: 12 residues. The germline V gene has CDR1 SQVTM and CDR2 ANQGSEA. The CDR3 protein is CSVEEGTYEQYF. The CDR3, as DNA: TGCAGCGTTGAAGAGGGAACCTACGAGCAGTACTTC.

This clonotype appeared a few times. The chain recombines TRBV20-1 with TRBJ2-7; 8 positions agree with TRBD2. Germline lookup yields CDR1 DFQATT and CDR2 SNEGSKA (reference sequence). Trimming took 6 bases from V and 3 from J; bases not matched to a gene: 4. CDR3 length: 12 residues. This CDR3 is CSAREANYEQYF. CDR3 bases: TGCAGTGCGCGGGAGGCCAACTACGAGCAGTACTTC.

The chain has TRBV30 and TRBJ2-7; D uncertain. V shed 3 bases and J shed 5 bases, with 14 bases lying between them. The CDR3 length is 13 residues. CDR1 and CDR2 from the germline V gene are GTSNPN and SVGIG (reference sequence). For the CDR3, the DNA is TGTGCCTGGAGGAGTTTGGGTGAAAACGAGCAGTACTTC. Its protein product is CAWRSLGENEQYF.

This clonotype occurred a few times. The chain couples TRBV4-2 to TRBJ1-4; 7 nucleotides match TRBD1. V lost 3 bases to trimming and J lost 10 bases; unmatched junction nucleotides: 14. The germline CDR1 and CDR2 sequences are LGHNA and YNFKEQ. The CDR3 consists of 16 residues. This chain's CDR3 is CASSQRTGTAFRKLFF. In DNA form, the CDR3 reads TGTGCCAGCAGCCAGCGAACCGGGACAGCCTTTAGAAAACTGTTTTTT.

This clonotype was picked up a small number of times. The chain is built from TRBV12-3 or TRBV12-4 and TRBJ1-4; 10 bases fit TRBD1. V lost 2 bases and J lost 8; bases outside the gene matches: 5. The CDR3 contains 15 residues. The CDR3 loop is CASSLLGTGDEKLFF. CDR3 nucleotide sequence: TGTGCCAGCAGTTTACTCGGGACAGGGGACGAAAAACTGTTTTTT.

This clonotype appeared a few times. The chain has TRBV4-1 and TRBJ2-1, with D unclear. The length of the CDR3 is 15 residues. Germline lookup yields CDR1 MGHRA and CDR2 YSYEKL. Trimming removed 1 base at V and 4 bases at J, with 11 bases between. CDR3 in DNA: TGCGCCAGCAGCCAAGGGGTATCCCCTTACAATGAGCAGTTCTTC. The encoded protein is CASSQGVSPYNEQFF.

V usage is TRBV6-1 and J usage is TRBJ2-1, with 8 bases lining up with TRBD2. CDR1 is MNHNS and CDR2 is SASEGT in the germline V gene. V shed 0 bases, J shed 8 bases, and the junction held 12 bases outside the gene matches. The CDR3 length is 17 residues. The CDR3 DNA sequence: TGTGCCAGCAGTGAAGCGAGAAGCGGGAGCTTGCAATATGAGCAGTTCTTC. This sequence encodes CASSEARSGSLQYEQFF.

The sample holds a few counts of this clonotype. V is TRBV3-1 and J is TRBJ2-3, with 8 bases lining up with TRBD2. With 4 bases clipped from V and 2 bases from J, the junction kept 5 bases outside the gene matches. The length of the CDR3 is 15 residues. Germline V gives CDR1 LGHDT, CDR2 YNNKEL (reference sequence). CDR3 region: CASSPLRGATDTQYF. The CDR3 DNA reads TGTGCCAGCAGCCCCTTGCGGGGGGCCACAGATACGCAGTATTTT.

This chain joins TRBV7-6 and TRBJ1-6, with unresolved D. CDR1 and CDR2 from the germline V gene are SGHVS and FNYEAQ. Trimming shortened V by 1 base and J by 7 bases, and 8 bases separated the two germline ends. This CDR3 contains 14 residues. The CDR3 spells CASSLEDLNSPLHF. The CDR3 DNA reads TGTGCCAGCAGCTTAGAGGATCTAAATTCACCCCTCCACTTT.

The chain is built from TRBV4-3 and TRBJ1-1; TRBD1 matches at 9 bases. The CDR3 has 16 residues. J was trimmed by 5 bases and V by 3 bases; bases with no gene match: 10. Per germline, CDR1 LGHNA and CDR2 YSLEER. This CDR3 is CASSHSITGTGTEAFF. Written as DNA, the CDR3 is TGCGCCAGCAGCCATTCCATAACCGGGACAGGGACTGAAGCTTTCTTT.

This clonotype was counted a few times. The chain carries TRBV7-9 and TRBJ2-7, with 14 bases aligning to TRBD2. Trimming at V came to 0 bases and at J to 4 bases, leaving 5 bases not matched to a gene. Germline V gives CDR1 SEHNR, CDR2 FQNEAQ (reference sequence). This CDR3 has 17 amino acids. The CDR3 nucleotides read TGTGCCAGCAGCTTAGCGTGGGGGACTAGCGGGAGTTACGAGCAGTACTTC. Translated, it gives CASSLAWGTSGSYEQYF. The full variable domain, rest sourced from reference TRBV7-9 and TRBJ2-7, is DTGVSQNPRHKITKRGQNVTFRCDPISEHNRLYWYRQTLGQGPEFLTYFQNEAQLEKSRLLSDRFSAERPKGSFSTLEIQRTEQGDSAMYLCASSLAWGTSGSYEQYFGPGTRLTVT.

This chain links TRBV7-9 with TRBJ2-1, with D maybe TRBD2 (5 bases). Germline assignment: CDR1 SEHNR and CDR2 FQNEAQ (reference sequence). V was cut by 2 bases and J by 7 bases, with 9 bases left in between. This CDR3 is 13 amino acids long. The CDR3: CASSLLTGNEQFF. The CDR3 nucleotides are TGTGCCAGCAGCTTATTAACGGGGAATGAGCAGTTCTTC.

The chain recombines TRBV29-1 with TRBJ2-7, with TRBD2 identical over 9 bases. Germline assignment: CDR1 SQVTM and CDR2 ANQGSEA. V lost 5 bases and J lost 4; bases outside the gene matches: 6. The CDR3 covers 13 residues. The CDR3 here is CSVRLAGLYEQYF. CDR3 in DNA: TGCAGCGTTCGGCTAGCGGGACTTTACGAGCAGTACTTC.

This clonotype has a handful of counts. The chain joins TRBV7-8 to TRBJ2-7; TRBD1 aligns across 7 bases. The germline V gene has CDR1 SGHVS and CDR2 FQNEAQ. V shed 5 bases and J 1 base; nucleotides not matched to a gene: 8. The CDR3 is made up of 15 amino acids. CDR3 sequence reads: CASSTDRAPSYEQYF. The CDR3 DNA is TGTGCCAGCAGCACCGACAGGGCACCTTCCTACGAGCAGTACTTC.

The V gene is TRBV6-5, the J gene TRBJ2-1, with a possible D match to TRBD1 (6 bases). The V end was cut by 5 bases, the J end by 2 bases, with 13 bases between. CDR1 is MNHEY and CDR2 is SVGAGI in the germline V gene. This CDR3 is built from 15 residues. The CDR3 is CASSPQGWAYNEQFF. DNA for the CDR3: TGTGCCAGCAGTCCACAGGGTTGGGCCTACAATGAGCAGTTCTTC.

This CDR3 reads CSVGGASGEQFF. The CDR3 DNA sequence: TGCAGCGTTGGTGGAGCTAGCGGGGAGCAGTTCTTC. The chain has TRBV29-1 and TRBJ2-1; 8 bases line up with TRBD2. J lost 10 bases, V lost 4 bases, and 6 bases had no gene match. From germline, CDR1 is SQVTM and CDR2 ANQGSEA. The CDR3 has 12 amino acids.

The chain couples TRBV6-5 to TRBJ2-1; D is uncertain. Deletions cut 2 bases from V and 0 bases from J, with 11 bases between. This CDR3 contains 16 residues. Germline loops: CDR1 MNHEY, CDR2 SVGAGI. This CDR3 is CASSYDGPSSYNEQFF. CDR3 nucleotides: TGTGCCAGCAGTTACGACGGGCCCAGCTCCTACAATGAGCAGTTCTTC.

V is TRBV20-1 and J is TRBJ1-5; D might be TRBD1 (5 bases). Germline-derived CDR1 and CDR2 are DFQATT and SNEGSKA (reference sequence). V was cut by 2 bases and J by 5 bases, with 16 bases left in between. The CDR3 covers 15 residues. DNA of the CDR3: TGCAGTGCTAGATCCCTGGGAGCGGGGGATCAGCCCCAGCATTTT. Its translation: CSARSLGAGDQPQHF.

This clonotype was recorded a few times. The chain links TRBV24-1 to TRBJ1-5; TRBD1 agrees at 8 bases. CDR3 length: 16 amino acids. The germline gives CDR1 KGHDR, CDR2 SFDVKD. With 4 bases clipped from V and 4 bases from J, the junction kept 8 bases outside the gene matches. The chain's CDR3 is CATSEPGTGLNQPQHF. DNA of the CDR3: TGTGCCACCAGTGAACCCGGGACAGGTCTTAATCAGCCCCAGCATTTT.

The chain combines TRBV9 with TRBJ1-1; TRBD1 is a possible D gene (5 bases). The CDR3 has 15 amino acids. CDR1 SGDLS and CDR2 YYNGEE come from the germline V gene. Trimming left V 0 bases short and J 1 base short, with 10 bases between. CDR3 coding DNA: TGTGCCAGCAGCGTAGCTGGGGGAAAGAACACTGAAGCTTTCTTT. Translated, it gives CASSVAGGKNTEAFF. Combining the CDR3 with reference TRBV9 and TRBJ1-1 gives the whole variable domain DSGVTQTPKHLITATGQRVTLRCSPRSGDLSVYWYQQSLDQGLQFLIQYYNGEERAKGNILERFSAQQFPDLHSELNLSSLELGDSALYFCASSVAGGKNTEAFFGQGTRLTVV.

This clonotype has a single count. The chain has TRBV5-4 and TRBJ1-1, with D uncertain. V shed 5 bases and J shed 1 base, with 15 bases lying between them. CDR1 is SGHNT, CDR2 YYREEE, per germline (reference sequence). This CDR3 is 15 amino acids long. The CDR3: CASSLAAEGNTEAFF. Written as DNA, the CDR3 is TGTGCCAGCAGTCTGGCTGCGGAGGGGAACACTGAAGCTTTCTTT.

This clonotype occurred a few times. V is TRBV6-2 or TRBV6-3 and J is TRBJ2-1; 9 bases align to TRBD2. Germline CDR1 MNHEY, CDR2 SVGEGT. The CDR3 is 16 residues long. After removal of 5 bases from V and 3 bases from J, the junction contained 8 bases not matched to a gene. As DNA, the CDR3 is TGTGCCAGCAGTGCTGGGACTAGCATTTTCTACAATGAGCAGTTCTTC. It encodes CASSAGTSIFYNEQFF.

The chain recombines TRBV5-1 with TRBJ2-5, with 7 bases fitting TRBD2. CDR3 size: 15 residues. J was trimmed by 9 bases and V by 2 bases; bases with no gene match: 13. Germline values: CDR1 SGHRS, CDR2 YFSETQ. CDR3 bases: TGCGCCAGCAGCTTAAGCGGGCCTAAAAGCGGGGCCCAGTACTTC. Translation: CASSLSGPKSGAQYF.